Each of the 24 T cell receptor beta chains below was sequenced from the same sample in a study of blood T cell repertoires in COVID-19. Profiled with immunoSEQ multiplex PCR; TCRdb holds only in-frame clones, not every one. In the table there are 45,000 to 65,000 clones, around 90% of which are singletons. The specimen sequenced was peripheral blood. The receptors derive from a human donor with acute or convalescent COVID-19. The donor label of this sample is uncertain.

The chain employs TRBV5-5 and TRBJ2-3; 10 bases fit TRBD2. The CDR3 sequence is 18 residues long. CDR1 is SGHKS, CDR2 YYEKEE, per germline (reference sequence). After removal of 0 bases from V and 0 bases from J, the junction contained 7 bases not matched to a gene. CDR3 DNA sequence: TGTGCCAGCAGCTTGGTTACTAGCGGGGAGATTAGCACAGATACGCAGTATTTT. It codes for CASSLVTSGEISTDTQYF.

The chain uses TRBV7-8 and TRBJ2-1; weak D call: TRBD2 (8 bases). Germline V lookup: CDR1 SGHVS, CDR2 FQNEAQ. V shed 5 bases and J shed 8 bases, with 22 bases lying between them. The CDR3 has 16 residues. CDR3 nucleotide sequence: TGTGCCAGCAGCCCCCAGGGTAGCGGGACAGCCGATGAGCAGTTCTTC. This codes for CASSPQGSGTADEQFF.

The genes are TRBV18 and TRBJ1-2, with D possibly matching TRBD1 (6 bases). The germline V gene has CDR1 KGHSH and CDR2 LQKENI. CDR3 length: 15 residues. Trimming removed 0 bases from V and 0 bases from J, with 8 bases in between. The CDR3 nucleotides read TGTGCCAGCTCACCACCTAACAGGGCTAACTATGGCTACACCTTC. Translating it yields CASSPPNRANYGYTF.

This sequence joins TRBV10-1 and TRBJ1-2; unclear D gene. CDR1 and CDR2 from the germline V gene are WNHNN and SYGVQD (reference sequence). V was pared by 0 bases and J by 9 bases, with 14 bases between. This CDR3 comprises 14 residues. In nucleotides, the CDR3 is TGCGCCAGCAGTGAGTCGACGGGGTCCGGGCGCTACACCTTC. It codes for CASSESTGSGRYTF.

The chain uses TRBV15 and TRBJ2-1, with a weak D call TRBD2 (5 bases). The ends were cut back, 5 bases at V and 5 bases at J, with 13 bases in the middle. Germline V lookup: CDR1 LNHNV, CDR2 YYDKDF (reference sequence). The CDR3 covers 14 residues. Here the CDR3 DNA reads TGTGCCACCAGCTACGCCAGGCGGGACAATGAGCAGTTCTTC. Translating gives CATSYARRDNEQFF.

The rearrangement joins TRBV5-1 to TRBJ2-3; weak D call: TRBD2 (7 bases). Germline lookup yields CDR1 SGHRS and CDR2 YFSETQ. Trimming removed 2 bases at V and 0 bases at J, with 16 bases between. CDR3 length equals 17 residues. CDR3 residues: CASSFTGGQDSTDTQYF. In nucleotides, the CDR3 is TGCGCCAGCAGCTTTACGGGGGGCCAGGATAGCACAGATACGCAGTATTTT.

The chain employs TRBV24-1 and TRBJ2-3, with 9 positions matching TRBD1. V lost 0 bases and J lost 5; bases outside the gene matches: 5. Per the germline V gene, CDR1 is KGHDR and CDR2 is SFDVKD. The CDR3 is 16 residues long. The DNA for the CDR3 is TGTGCCACCAGTGATTTGAGACAGGGGGTCTTAGATACGCAGTATTTT. The encoded protein is CATSDLRQGVLDTQYF.

The chain uses TRBV9 and TRBJ2-5, with D possibly being TRBD1 (7 bases). In germline, CDR1 is SGDLS, CDR2 YYNGEE. This CDR3 contains 14 residues. V dropped 7 bases and J dropped 5 bases, with 18 bases sitting between them. The CDR3 sequence is CASSEGRGRETQYF. In nucleotides, the CDR3 is TGTGCCAGCTCCGAGGGCAGGGGGAGGGAGACCCAGTACTTC.

This chain joins TRBV21-1 and TRBJ1-5. TRBV21-1 is a recognized pseudogene. CDR3 size: 17 residues. The CDR3 sequence: CASSTVGLKDSNQPQHF. Here the CDR3 DNA reads TGTGCCAGCAGCACCGTCGGGTTGAAGGATAGCAATCAGCCCCAGCATTTT.

The chain is built from TRBV10-2 and TRBJ1-3; 8 bases are a match to TRBD1. The CDR3 spans 16 residues. The V and J ends lost 0 bases and 2 bases, in that order; junction bases with no gene match: 3. Germline loops: CDR1 WSHSY, CDR2 SAAADI. The CDR3: CASSESQGATGNTIYF. As DNA, the CDR3 is TGCGCCAGCAGTGAGTCGCAGGGGGCCACTGGAAACACCATATATTTT.

The genes are TRBV9 and TRBJ1-4; possibly TRBD1 for D (6 bases). In germline, CDR1 is SGDLS, CDR2 YYNGEE. V was trimmed by 7 bases and J by 5 bases, leaving 12 bases between them. This CDR3 comprises 13 residues. CDR3 DNA: TGTGCCAGCGGGGGCGGAACGAATGAAAAACTGTTTTTT. Its translation is CASGGGTNEKLFF.

V gene TRBV28 combines with J gene TRBJ2-5, with 10 bases identical to TRBD1. J gave up 5 bases and V 1 base, and 4 bases lay outside the gene matches. Germline V gives CDR1 MDHEN, CDR2 SYDVKM. This CDR3 has 15 residues. CDR3 region: CASSLLGTGVETQYF. CDR3 bases: TGTGCCAGCAGTTTATTAGGGACAGGGGTTGAGACCCAGTACTTC.

The chain combines TRBV5-4 with TRBJ1-2; 8 bases map to TRBD1. The germline V gene has CDR1 SGHNT and CDR2 YYREEE (reference sequence). This CDR3 contains 14 residues. The trim removed 2 bases at V and 7 bases at J, leaving 7 bases unmatched. As DNA, the CDR3 is TGTGCCAGCAGCTTCCGCAGGGGGCAGAGTGGCTACACCTTC. Protein sequence: CASSFRRGQSGYTF.

This chain uses TRBV28 with TRBJ2-7; 10 bases align to TRBD1. V gave up 5 bases and J gave up 1 base; unmatched junction bases: 2. This CDR3 region has 14 residues. Germline CDR1 reads MDHEN; CDR2 reads SYDVKM. CDR3 coding DNA: TGTGCCAGCAGTCGACAGGGGGCTTCCTACGAGCAGTACTTC. The encoded protein is CASSRQGASYEQYF.

V usage is TRBV18 and J usage is TRBJ2-7, with a possible D match to TRBD2 (5 bases). The CDR3 is 13 amino acids. The ends were cut back, 6 bases at V and 4 bases at J, with 13 bases in the middle. The germline gives CDR1 KGHSH, CDR2 LQKENI. CDR3 amino acids: CASSPGMDYEQYF. Here the CDR3 DNA reads TGTGCCAGCTCTCCGGGAATGGATTACGAGCAGTACTTC.

The chain employs TRBV10-2 and TRBJ1-5; 7 bases match TRBD1. The CDR3 is made up of 15 amino acids. V shed 3 bases and J 2 bases; nucleotides not matched to a gene: 4. Germline CDR1 WSHSY, CDR2 SAAADI. The DNA of the CDR3 is TGCGCCAGCAGTGAAACAGGGGAGGGCAATCAGCCCCAGCATTTT. It yields the protein CASSETGEGNQPQHF.

The chain employs TRBV27 and TRBJ2-5; D is perhaps TRBD2 (6 bases). Germline CDR1 is MNHEY and CDR2 is SMNVEV (reference sequence). Trimming took 2 bases from V and 7 from J, leaving 23 bases between them. The CDR3 runs to 17 residues. The DNA of the CDR3 is TGTGCCAGCAGTTTAAGGTTTACGGGAGCTGAGCAGGGGACCCAGTACTTC. This translates into CASSLRFTGAEQGTQYF.

The gene calls are TRBV9 and TRBJ1-1; no clear D. The germline V gene encodes CDR1 SGDLS and CDR2 YYNGEE. V was trimmed by 4 bases and J by 5 bases, leaving 12 bases between them. This CDR3 has 13 residues. The CDR3 DNA reads TGTGCCAGCAGCCCCCGTCAACTGACTGAAGCTTTCTTT. Amino acid sequence: CASSPRQLTEAFF.

V usage is TRBV19 and J usage is TRBJ1-1; 8 bases are a match to TRBD1. CDR3 length: 15 residues. CDR1 and CDR2 from the germline V gene are LNHDA and SQIVND (reference sequence). Trimming took 2 bases from V and 0 from J; bases not matched to a gene: 2. CDR3 nucleotide sequence: TGTGCCAGTAGTATAAGGACAGGGATGAACACTGAAGCTTTCTTT. Encoded protein: CASSIRTGMNTEAFF. Combining the CDR3 with reference TRBV19 and TRBJ1-1 gives the whole variable domain DGGITQSPKYLFRKEGQNVTLSCEQNLNHDAMYWYRQDPGQGLRLIYYSQIVNDFQKGDIAEGYSVSREKKESFPLTVTSAQKNPTAFYLCASSIRTGMNTEAFFGQGTRLTVV.

The chain couples TRBV29-1 to TRBJ1-5; possible D gene TRBD1, 5 bases. This CDR3 has 13 residues. The V gene lost 3 bases and the J gene lost 7 bases, with 13 bases spanning the gap. Germline CDR1 reads SQVTM; CDR2 reads ANQGSEA. This CDR3 is CSVEGRAGQPQHF. CDR3 DNA: TGCAGCGTTGAGGGCAGGGCGGGACAGCCCCAGCATTTT.

The V gene is TRBV7-3, the J gene TRBJ2-3; 10 nucleotides align to TRBD1. This CDR3 contains 15 residues. After removal of 5 bases from V and 4 bases from J, the junction contained 6 bases not matched to a gene. Per the germline V gene, CDR1 is SGHTA and CDR2 is FQGTGA. The CDR3 bases are TGTGCCAGCAGCCAGGGGACAGGGGTTCCAGATACGCAGTATTTT. It translates to CASSQGTGVPDTQYF.

The chain employs TRBV28 and TRBJ1-1; 7 bases map to TRBD1. The junction had 5 bases not matched to a gene; V was cut back by 6 bases and J by 4 bases. CDR1 MDHEN and CDR2 SYDVKM come from the germline V gene. The CDR3 consists of 13 residues. CDR3 nucleotide sequence: TGTGCCAGCAGCTTGGCAGGGGGCACTGAAGCTTTCTTT. Protein product: CASSLAGGTEAFF.

This chain links TRBV5-1 with TRBJ2-3; 8 positions agree with TRBD2. This CDR3 is built from 19 residues. The junction had 12 bases not matched to a gene; V was cut back by 0 bases and J by 0 bases. Germline values: CDR1 SGHRS, CDR2 YFSETQ. The CDR3 sequence: CASSLAAGIAGSSTDTQYF. In DNA form, the CDR3 reads TGCGCCAGCAGCTTGGCCGCGGGTATAGCGGGGAGTAGCACAGATACGCAGTATTTT.

Concerning this clone itself: No conserved phenylalanine or tryptophan is present at the end of the CDR3, so a read error is the likely explanation. It is unclear where the CDR3 begins or ends on the DNA, so no DNA is shown, and the CDR3 is as TCRdb lists it. CDR3 residues: CASSFRTGCD. V is TRBV27 and J is TRBJ1-4; the table's TRBD1 call for D was not verified on the DNA. Ends included, the CDR3 has 10 residues. Germline CDR1 is MNHEY and CDR2 is SMNVEV (reference sequence).